This T cell receptor beta chain comes out of a study of blood T cell repertoires in COVID-19. Germline V gene lookup returns CDR1 SGHDN and CDR2 FVKESK. Trimming took 6 bases from V and 0 from J, leaving 9 bases between them. This CDR3 is built from 14 residues. This clone was observed once. Some clones are missing from TCRdb's copy, which holds only in-frame ones; the method was immunoSEQ multiplex PCR. Of fewer than 200,000 clones in the sample, 87% were seen once. The chain combines TRBV14 with TRBJ2-1; the D gene is possibly TRBD2 (5 bases). The TCR originated in a woman under 30 who had recovered from COVID-19. The sample taken for sequencing was peripheral blood. DNA for the CDR3: TGTGCCAGCAGGGGAACTAGCTCCTACAATGAGCAGTTCTTC. Its protein product is CASRGTSSYNEQFF.